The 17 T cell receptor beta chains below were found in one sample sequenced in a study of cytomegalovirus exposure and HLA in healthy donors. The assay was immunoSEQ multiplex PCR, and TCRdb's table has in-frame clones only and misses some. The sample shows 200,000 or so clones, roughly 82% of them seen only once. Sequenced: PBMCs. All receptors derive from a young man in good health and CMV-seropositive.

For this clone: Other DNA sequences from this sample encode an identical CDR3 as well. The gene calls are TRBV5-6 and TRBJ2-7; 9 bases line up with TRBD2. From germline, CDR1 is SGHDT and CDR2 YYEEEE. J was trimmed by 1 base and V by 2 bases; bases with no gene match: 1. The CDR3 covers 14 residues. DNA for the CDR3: TGTGCCAGCAGCTTTAGCGGGAGATCCTACGAGCAGTACTTC. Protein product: CASSFSGRSYEQYF.

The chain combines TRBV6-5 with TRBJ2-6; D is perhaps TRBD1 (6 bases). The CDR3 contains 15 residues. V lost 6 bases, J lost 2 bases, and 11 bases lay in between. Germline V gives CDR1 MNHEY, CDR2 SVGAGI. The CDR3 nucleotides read TGTGCCAGCAGCCTAACAGGGACTGGGGCCAACGTCCTGACTTTC. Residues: CASSLTGTGANVLTF.

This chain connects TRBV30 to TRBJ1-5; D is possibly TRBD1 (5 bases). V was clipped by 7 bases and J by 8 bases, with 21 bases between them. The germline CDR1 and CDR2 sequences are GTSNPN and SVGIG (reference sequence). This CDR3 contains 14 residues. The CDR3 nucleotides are TGTGCCTCCGACCAGGGCGGGGGTCGGAAGCCCCAGCATTTT. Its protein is CASDQGGGRKPQHF.

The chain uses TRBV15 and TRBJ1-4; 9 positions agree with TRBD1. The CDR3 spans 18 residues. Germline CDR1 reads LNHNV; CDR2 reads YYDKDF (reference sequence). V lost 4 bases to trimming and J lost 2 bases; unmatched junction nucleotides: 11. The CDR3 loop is CATSKQGAILGTNEKLFF. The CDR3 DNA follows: TGTGCCACCAGCAAACAGGGGGCGATCCTCGGGACTAATGAAAAACTGTTTTTT.

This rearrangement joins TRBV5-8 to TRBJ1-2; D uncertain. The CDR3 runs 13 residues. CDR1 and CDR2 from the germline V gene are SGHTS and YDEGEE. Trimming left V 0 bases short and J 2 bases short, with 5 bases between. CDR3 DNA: TGTGCCAGCAGCTTGGACAGAAACTATGGCTACACCTTC. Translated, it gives CASSLDRNYGYTF.

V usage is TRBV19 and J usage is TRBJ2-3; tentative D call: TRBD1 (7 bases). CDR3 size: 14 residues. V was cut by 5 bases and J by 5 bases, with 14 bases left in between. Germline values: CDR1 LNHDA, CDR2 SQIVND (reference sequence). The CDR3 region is CASSAPGDRDTQYF. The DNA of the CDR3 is TGTGCCAGTAGTGCGCCGGGGGACAGAGATACGCAGTATTTT.

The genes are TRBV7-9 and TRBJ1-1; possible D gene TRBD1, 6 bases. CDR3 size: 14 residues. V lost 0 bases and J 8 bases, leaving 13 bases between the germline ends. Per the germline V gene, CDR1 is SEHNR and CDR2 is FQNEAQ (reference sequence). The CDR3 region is CASSLAGTKWEAFF. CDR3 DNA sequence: TGTGCCAGCAGCTTAGCTGGGACAAAGTGGGAAGCTTTCTTT.

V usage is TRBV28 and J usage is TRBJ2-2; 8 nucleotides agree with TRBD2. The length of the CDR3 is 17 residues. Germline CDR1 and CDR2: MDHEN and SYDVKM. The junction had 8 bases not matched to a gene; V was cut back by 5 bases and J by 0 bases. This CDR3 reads CASSISPGLANTGELFF. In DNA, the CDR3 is TGTGCCAGCAGTATCAGCCCGGGACTAGCGAACACCGGGGAGCTGTTTTTT.

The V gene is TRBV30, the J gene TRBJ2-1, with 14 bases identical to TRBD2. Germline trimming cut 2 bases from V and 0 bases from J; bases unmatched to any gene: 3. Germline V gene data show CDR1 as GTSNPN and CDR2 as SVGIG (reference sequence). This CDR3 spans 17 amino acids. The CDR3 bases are TGTGCCTGGAGTACGACTAGCGGGAGGGCCTCCTACAATGAGCAGTTCTTC. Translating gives CAWSTTSGRASYNEQFF.

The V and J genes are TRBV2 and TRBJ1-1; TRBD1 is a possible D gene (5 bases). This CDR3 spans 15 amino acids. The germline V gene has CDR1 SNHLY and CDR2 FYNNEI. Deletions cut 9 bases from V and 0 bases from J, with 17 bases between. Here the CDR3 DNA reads TGTGCCAGTACCACCCAGGGAGGGATGAACACTGAAGCTTTCTTT. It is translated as CASTTQGGMNTEAFF.

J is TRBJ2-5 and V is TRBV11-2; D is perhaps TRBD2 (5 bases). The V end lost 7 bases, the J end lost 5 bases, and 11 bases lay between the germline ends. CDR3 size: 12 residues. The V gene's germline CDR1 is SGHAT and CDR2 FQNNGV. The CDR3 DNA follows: TGTGCCAGCATCGGGATCTCCGAGACCCAGTACTTC. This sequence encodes CASIGISETQYF.

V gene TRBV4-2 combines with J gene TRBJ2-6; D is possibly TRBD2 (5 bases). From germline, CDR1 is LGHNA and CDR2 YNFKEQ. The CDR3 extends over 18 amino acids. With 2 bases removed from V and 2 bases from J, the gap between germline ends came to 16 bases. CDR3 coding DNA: TGTGCCAGCAGCCAATGGACTTGGCTCCAGGCTGGGGCCAACGTCCTGACTTTC. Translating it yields CASSQWTWLQAGANVLTF.

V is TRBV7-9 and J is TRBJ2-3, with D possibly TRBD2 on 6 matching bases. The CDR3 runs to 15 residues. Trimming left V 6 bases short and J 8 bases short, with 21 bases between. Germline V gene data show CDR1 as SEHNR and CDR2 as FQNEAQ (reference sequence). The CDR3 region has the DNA TGTGCCAGCAGTTTTTCGGGACTCCGCCCGGTTACGCAGTATTTT. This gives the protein CASSFSGLRPVTQYF.

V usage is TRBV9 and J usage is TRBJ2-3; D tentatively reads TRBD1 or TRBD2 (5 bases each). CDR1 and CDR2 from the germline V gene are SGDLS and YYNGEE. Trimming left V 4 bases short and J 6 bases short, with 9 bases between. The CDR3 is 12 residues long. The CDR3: CASSLEGDTQYF. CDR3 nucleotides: TGTGCCAGCAGCCTAGAGGGGGATACGCAGTATTTT.

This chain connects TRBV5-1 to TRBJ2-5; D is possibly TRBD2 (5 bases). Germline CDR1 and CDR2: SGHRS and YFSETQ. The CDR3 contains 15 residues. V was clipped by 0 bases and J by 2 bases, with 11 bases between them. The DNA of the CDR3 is TGCGCCAGCAGCTTGGTTGTAGCGCGACAAGAGACCCAGTACTTC. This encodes CASSLVVARQETQYF.

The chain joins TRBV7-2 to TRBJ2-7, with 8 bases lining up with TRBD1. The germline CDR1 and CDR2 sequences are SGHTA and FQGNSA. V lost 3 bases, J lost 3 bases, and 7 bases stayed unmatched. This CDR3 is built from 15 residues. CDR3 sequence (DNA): TGTGCCAGCAGCTTCTGGACAGGGCAGTTCTACGAGCAGTACTTC. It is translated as CASSFWTGQFYEQYF.

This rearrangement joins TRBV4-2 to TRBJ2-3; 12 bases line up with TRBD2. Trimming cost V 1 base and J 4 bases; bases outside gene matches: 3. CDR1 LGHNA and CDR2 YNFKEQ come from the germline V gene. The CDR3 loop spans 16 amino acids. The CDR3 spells CASSQGLAGGADTQYF. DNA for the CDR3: TGTGCCAGCAGCCAAGGTCTAGCGGGGGGGGCAGATACGCAGTATTTT.